What follows are 27 T cell receptor beta chains derived from one specimen sequenced in a study of a mutant IDH1 vaccine in newly diagnosed glioma. No antigen is known for these receptors. The table came from immunoSEQ multiplex PCR; TCRdb's copy has only in-frame clones and leaves some out. Of tens of thousands of clones listed, 75% to 90% are singletons. Time point here: week 23, last vaccination. Vaccinated patients received 300 ug of mutant IDH1 20-mer peptide per dose, with topical imiquimod. This sample comprised PBMCs, obtained from a glioma patient whose treatment included an IDH1 peptide vaccine. The receptors stem from a man aged 35-49 years with glioma.

The rearrangement uses TRBV6-1 and TRBJ1-1; no clear D. The CDR3 sequence is 14 residues long. Per the germline V gene, CDR1 is MNHNS and CDR2 is SASEGT. Between the trimmed V and J ends, which lost 8 bases and 1 base, there was a span of 14 bases. This CDR3 is CASYLRGTNTEAFF. As DNA, the CDR3 is TGTGCCAGCTACCTTCGGGGAACGAACACTGAAGCTTTCTTT.

The gene calls are TRBV27 and TRBJ2-3; TRBD2 might be the D (6 bases). Trimming cost V 6 bases and J 0 bases, with 13 bases left between them. This CDR3 has 15 amino acids. Germline values: CDR1 MNHEY, CDR2 SMNVEV (reference sequence). The CDR3: CASRRRETSTDTQYF. CDR3 nucleotide sequence: TGTGCCAGCAGGCGGAGGGAAACTAGCACAGATACGCAGTATTTT.

To note about this clone: One end of the junction varies from germline; a read error may be responsible. This rearrangement joins TRBV5-1 to TRBJ2-5; no clear D gene. CDR1 is SGHRS and CDR2 is YFSETQ in the germline V gene. The CDR3 is 13 residues long. CDR3: CASSLDNQKTQYF. DNA of the CDR3: TGCGCCAGCAGCTTGGATAACCAAAAGACCCAGTACTTC.

V is TRBV30 and J is TRBJ1-1; possibly TRBD1 for D (6 bases). This CDR3 region has 11 residues. Per germline, CDR1 GTSNPN and CDR2 SVGIG (reference sequence). V lost 3 bases and J 10 bases, leaving 12 bases between the germline ends. The DNA for the CDR3 is TGTGCCTGGAGGAAAGACAGGCTAGCTTTCTTT. This translates into CAWRKDRLAFF.

The chain combines TRBV4-1 with TRBJ1-5, with no clear D. The germline gives CDR1 MGHRA, CDR2 YSYEKL. Trimming removed 0 bases at V and 3 bases at J, with 9 bases between. There are 15 residues in the CDR3. The DNA for the CDR3 is TGCGCCAGCAGCCAAGATCCTAACTCCAATCAGCCCCAGCATTTT. Translated: CASSQDPNSNQPQHF.

The rearrangement links TRBV19 to TRBJ1-2; D not resolved. Germline CDR1 and CDR2: LNHDA and SQIVND (reference sequence). V was cut by 6 bases and J by 5 bases, with 13 bases left in between. The CDR3 runs to 13 residues. CDR3 DNA sequence: TGTGCCAGTAGCCTACCGTCGGTTTATGGCTACACCTTC. Its protein is CASSLPSVYGYTF.

The CDR3 coding sequence is TGTGCCAGCAGCTTCGGCTCTGGAAACACCATATATTTT. Translated, it gives CASSFGSGNTIYF. The rearrangement joins TRBV7-2 to TRBJ1-3, with D uncertain. The CDR3 has 13 residues. Per germline, CDR1 SGHTA and CDR2 FQGNSA. The V gene lost 3 bases and the J gene lost 0 bases, with 3 bases spanning the gap.

The chain has TRBV30 and TRBJ2-1; the D gene is possibly TRBD2 (6 bases). Between the trimmed V and J ends, which lost 5 bases and 2 bases, there was a span of 10 bases. The CDR3 extends over 13 amino acids. Germline assignment: CDR1 GTSNPN and CDR2 SVGIG (reference sequence). The CDR3 DNA sequence: TGTGCCTGGGGGACTGGCCCCTACAATGAGCAGTTCTTC. Translated: CAWGTGPYNEQFF.

This clone was found a few times. This chain connects TRBV4-2 to TRBJ1-2; the D gene is possibly TRBD1 (5 bases). There are 12 residues in the CDR3. Germline-derived CDR1 and CDR2 are LGHNA and YNFKEQ. The V end lost 4 bases, the J end lost 7 bases, and 10 bases lay between the germline ends. The CDR3 DNA sequence: TGTGCCAGCAGCCCCCCAGGGTTTGGCTACACCTTC. Its protein is CASSPPGFGYTF.

J is TRBJ2-7 and V is TRBV5-1, with 7 bases identical to TRBD1. The CDR3 runs 15 residues. Germline V gene lookup returns CDR1 SGHRS and CDR2 YFSETQ. The V gene end was trimmed by 3 bases and the J gene end by 5 bases; junction bases not matched to a gene: 11. The CDR3 DNA reads as TGCGCCAGCAGCTCCATGACAGGGCCGGCCCACGAGCAGTACTTC. Translated: CASSSMTGPAHEQYF. The full variable domain, rest sourced from reference TRBV5-1 and TRBJ2-7, is KAGVTQTPRYLIKTRGQQVTLSCSPISGHRSVSWYQQTPGQGLQFLFEYFSETQRNKGNFPGRFSGRQFSNSRSEMNVSTLELGDSALYLCASSSMTGPAHEQYFGPGTRLTVT.

The chain links TRBV7-8 to TRBJ1-6; TRBD1 is a possible D gene (6 bases). V lost 3 bases and J 6 bases, leaving 12 bases between the germline ends. The CDR3 contains 15 residues. Germline lookup yields CDR1 SGHVS and CDR2 FQNEAQ. In nucleotides, the CDR3 is TGTGCCAGCAGCTTCTCCGGGACAATTAATTCACCCCTCCACTTT. Protein sequence: CASSFSGTINSPLHF.

V and J are TRBV5-4 and TRBJ1-6, with D unresolved. The CDR3 contains 15 residues. V dropped 4 bases and J dropped 0 bases, with 8 bases sitting between them. Germline V gene data show CDR1 as SGHNT and CDR2 as YYREEE (reference sequence). CDR3 nucleotides: TGTGCCAGCAGCCCCCAGAGCTCCTATAATTCACCCCTCCACTTT. This codes for CASSPQSSYNSPLHF.

This chain connects TRBV5-1 to TRBJ1-2; 7 positions agree with TRBD1. In germline, CDR1 is SGHRS, CDR2 YFSETQ. This CDR3 comprises 13 residues. V lost 2 bases to trimming and J lost 7 bases; unmatched junction nucleotides: 5. The DNA for the CDR3 is TGCGCCAGCAGCTTAAGACAGGGCGCTGGCTACACCTTC. Its protein product is CASSLRQGAGYTF.

The chain employs TRBV29-1 and TRBJ2-7, with D perhaps TRBD1 (6 bases). Trimming removed 6 bases at V and 2 bases at J, with 11 bases between. Per germline, CDR1 SQVTM and CDR2 ANQGSEA. CDR3 size: 12 residues. The CDR3 loop reads CSVRDTTYEQYF. The CDR3 DNA is TGCAGCGTCCGGGACACCACCTACGAGCAGTACTTC.

V gene TRBV12-5 combines with J gene TRBJ2-7; possibly TRBD2 for D (5 bases). The germline V and J ends were trimmed by 1 base and 5 bases, with 12 bases remaining between them. Germline CDR1 and CDR2: LGHNT and FRNRAP. This CDR3 contains 14 residues. CDR3 sequence reads: CASGLALREHEQYF. CDR3 nucleotide sequence: TGTGCTAGTGGTTTGGCCCTAAGGGAGCACGAGCAGTACTTC.

This clone was seen only a few times. This chain connects TRBV4-1 to TRBJ1-1, with D maybe TRBD1 (5 bases). CDR1 and CDR2 from the germline V gene are MGHRA and YSYEKL. The CDR3 extends over 14 amino acids. V was clipped by 0 bases and J by 9 bases, with 14 bases between them. This CDR3 is CASSQDPVGLQAFF. The CDR3 DNA sequence: TGCGCCAGCAGCCAAGACCCCGTGGGGCTTCAAGCTTTCTTT.

V is TRBV6-5 and J is TRBJ2-7; TRBD1 might be the D (5 bases). Between the trimmed V and J ends, which lost 4 bases and 2 bases, there was a span of 12 bases. The CDR3 loop spans 14 amino acids. Germline lookup yields CDR1 MNHEY and CDR2 SVGAGI. The CDR3 bases are TGTGCCAGCAGTTTGAACAGGCCTCCCTACGAGCAGTACTTC. As protein: CASSLNRPPYEQYF.

This chain uses TRBV30 with TRBJ2-3; D gene ambiguous. The CDR3 sequence is 14 residues long. Germline loops: CDR1 GTSNPN, CDR2 SVGIG (reference sequence). Trimming took off 2 bases at V and 4 bases at J, with 13 bases between the two ends. In DNA, the CDR3 is TGTGCCTGGAGTTCGACATTACCCTCAGATACGCAGTATTTT. Amino acids: CAWSSTLPSDTQYF.

The V and J genes are TRBV9 and TRBJ2-1; D is possibly TRBD1 (6 bases). This CDR3 region has 14 residues. The V gene's germline CDR1 is SGDLS and CDR2 YYNGEE. V dropped 6 bases and J dropped 2 bases, with 12 bases sitting between them. Here the CDR3 reads CASNDGQPYNEQFF. CDR3 in DNA: TGTGCCAGCAACGACGGACAGCCCTACAATGAGCAGTTCTTC.

The chain carries TRBV5-1 and TRBJ2-3; 15 bases are shared with TRBD2. The junction had 11 bases not matched to a gene; V was cut back by 4 bases and J by 11 bases. Germline V gives CDR1 SGHRS, CDR2 YFSETQ. This CDR3 spans 16 amino acids. CDR3 DNA sequence: TGCGCCAGCAGCCCTGGACTAGCGGGGGGGCCCAGAGTGCAGTATTTT. The encoded protein is CASSPGLAGGPRVQYF.

V gene TRBV29-1 combines with J gene TRBJ2-5, with D perhaps matching TRBD1 or TRBD2 (6 bases each). Germline V lookup: CDR1 SQVTM, CDR2 ANQGSEA. Trimming stripped 6 bases from V and 5 bases from J, with 19 bases between. The CDR3 spans 14 residues. CDR3 amino acids: CSVEIGGRGETQYF. CDR3 DNA: TGCAGCGTCGAAATCGGGGGCCGCGGGGAGACCCAGTACTTC.

The chain combines TRBV6-1 with TRBJ1-1; TRBD1 is a possible D gene (5 bases). This CDR3 has 17 residues. V was pared by 2 bases and J by 4 bases, with 20 bases between. Germline values: CDR1 MNHNS, CDR2 SASEGT. The CDR3 region has the DNA TGTGCCAGCAGTGAACGAACGGGACCTACGGTGCGCACTGAAGCTTTCTTT. It encodes CASSERTGPTVRTEAFF.

This rearrangement joins TRBV5-1 to TRBJ2-7; the D is unclear. The CDR3 runs to 15 residues. Trimming left V 0 bases short and J 7 bases short, with 17 bases between. Germline CDR1 SGHRS, CDR2 YFSETQ. The CDR3 sequence: CASSLAGPRVGEQYF. Written as DNA, the CDR3 is TGCGCCAGCAGCTTGGCCGGCCCCCGCGTCGGGGAGCAGTACTTC.

The CDR3 loop is CASSRARVLGDSPLHF. The CDR3 bases are TGTGCCAGTAGTAGAGCCCGGGTCCTCGGGGATTCACCCCTCCACTTT. V and J are TRBV19 and TRBJ1-6; D ambiguous. The germline gives CDR1 LNHDA, CDR2 SQIVND (reference sequence). The CDR3 is 16 residues long. Trimming cost V 4 bases and J 8 bases, with 18 bases left between them.

V is TRBV7-3 and J is TRBJ2-3; tentative D call: TRBD1 (6 bases). V was shortened by 4 bases and J by 0 bases, with 11 bases between the two germline ends. This CDR3 has 15 amino acids. Germline-derived CDR1 and CDR2 are SGHTA and FQGTGA. The CDR3, as DNA: TGTGCCAGCAGCTACCAAGGGGGAAGCACAGATACGCAGTATTTT. It specifies CASSYQGGSTDTQYF.

The V and J genes are TRBV7-9 and TRBJ1-4; D remains ambiguous. Germline CDR1 and CDR2: SEHNR and FQNEAQ (reference sequence). The CDR3 is made up of 13 amino acids. Trimming stripped 10 bases from V and 7 bases from J, with 16 bases between. The DNA of the CDR3 is TGTGCCACCACCGGGCAGGAATTTGAAAAACTGTTTTTT. Translated, it gives CATTGQEFEKLFF.

This clone was observed many times. This chain uses TRBV7-9 with TRBJ1-6; 7 positions agree with TRBD1. CDR3 length: 12 residues. Per germline, CDR1 SEHNR and CDR2 FQNEAQ (reference sequence). J was trimmed by 7 bases and V by 6 bases; bases with no gene match: 0. CDR3 coding DNA: TGTGCCAGCAGGACAGGGAATTCACCCCTCCACTTT. Translation: CASRTGNSPLHF. The variable domain in full, with the rest retrieved from reference TRBV7-9 and TRBJ1-6, is DTGVSQNPRHKITKRGQNVTFRCDPISEHNRLYWYRQTLGQGPEFLTYFQNEAQLEKSRLLSDRFSAERPKGSFSTLEIQRTEQGDSAMYLCASRTGNSPLHFGNGTRLTVT.